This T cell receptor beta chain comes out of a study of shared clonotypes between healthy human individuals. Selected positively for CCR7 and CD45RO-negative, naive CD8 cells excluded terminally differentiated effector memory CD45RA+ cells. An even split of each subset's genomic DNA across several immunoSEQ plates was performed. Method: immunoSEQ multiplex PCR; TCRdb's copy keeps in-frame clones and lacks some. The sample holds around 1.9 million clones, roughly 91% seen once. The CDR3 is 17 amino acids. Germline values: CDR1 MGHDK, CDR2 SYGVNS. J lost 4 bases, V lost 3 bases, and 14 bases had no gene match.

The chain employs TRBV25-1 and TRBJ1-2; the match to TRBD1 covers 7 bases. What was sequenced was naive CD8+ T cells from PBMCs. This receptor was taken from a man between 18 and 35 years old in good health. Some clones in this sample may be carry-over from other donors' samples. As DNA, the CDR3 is TGTGCCAGCAGTGACCCCTCTGTAGACAGGGTAACCTATGGCTACACCTTC. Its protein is CASSDPSVDRVTYGYTF.